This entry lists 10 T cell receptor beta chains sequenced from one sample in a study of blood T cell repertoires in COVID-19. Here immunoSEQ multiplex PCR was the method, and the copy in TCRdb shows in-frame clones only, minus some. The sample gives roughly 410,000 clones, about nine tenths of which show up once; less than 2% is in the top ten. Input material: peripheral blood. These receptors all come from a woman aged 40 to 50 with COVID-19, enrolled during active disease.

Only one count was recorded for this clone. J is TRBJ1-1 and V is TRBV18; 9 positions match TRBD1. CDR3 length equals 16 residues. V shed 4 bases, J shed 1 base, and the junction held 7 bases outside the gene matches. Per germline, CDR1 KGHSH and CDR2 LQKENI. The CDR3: CASSQQQGARNTEAFF. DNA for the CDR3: TGTGCCAGCTCACAGCAACAGGGGGCAAGGAACACTGAAGCTTTCTTT.

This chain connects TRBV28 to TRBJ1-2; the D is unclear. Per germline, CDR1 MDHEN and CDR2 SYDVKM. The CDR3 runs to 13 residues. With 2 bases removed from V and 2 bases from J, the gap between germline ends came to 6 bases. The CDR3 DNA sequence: TGTGCCAGCAGTTTAGGGAGCAACTATGGCTACACCTTC. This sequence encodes CASSLGSNYGYTF.

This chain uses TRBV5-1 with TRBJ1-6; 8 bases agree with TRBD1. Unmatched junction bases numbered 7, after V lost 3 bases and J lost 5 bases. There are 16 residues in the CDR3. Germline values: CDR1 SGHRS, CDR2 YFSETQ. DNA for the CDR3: TGCGCCAGCAGCTCGTGGACAGGGCCCAATAATTCACCCCTCCACTTT. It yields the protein CASSSWTGPNNSPLHF.

The CDR3 DNA follows: TGTGCCAGCAGTGAAGGGGTAGGGGGGAACACTGAAGCTTTCTTT. Translation gives CASSEGVGGNTEAFF. V is TRBV6-1 and J is TRBJ1-1, with D possibly being TRBD1 (6 bases). The CDR3 totals 15 residues. Trimming removed 1 base from V and 1 base from J, with 10 bases in between. Germline values: CDR1 MNHNS, CDR2 SASEGT.

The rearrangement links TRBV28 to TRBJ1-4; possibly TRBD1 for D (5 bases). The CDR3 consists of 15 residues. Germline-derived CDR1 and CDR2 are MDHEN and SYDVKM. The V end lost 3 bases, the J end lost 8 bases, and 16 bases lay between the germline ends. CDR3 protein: CASSFAVETVEKLFF. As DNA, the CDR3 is TGTGCCAGCAGTTTCGCCGTCGAGACAGTCGAAAAACTGTTTTTT.

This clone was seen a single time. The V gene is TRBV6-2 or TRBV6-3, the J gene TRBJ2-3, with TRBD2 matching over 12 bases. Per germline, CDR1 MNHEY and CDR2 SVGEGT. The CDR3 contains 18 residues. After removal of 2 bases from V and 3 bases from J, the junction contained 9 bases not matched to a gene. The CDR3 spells CASSYAMTSGRSTDTQYF. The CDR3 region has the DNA TGTGCCAGCAGTTACGCGATGACTAGCGGGAGAAGTACAGATACGCAGTATTTT.

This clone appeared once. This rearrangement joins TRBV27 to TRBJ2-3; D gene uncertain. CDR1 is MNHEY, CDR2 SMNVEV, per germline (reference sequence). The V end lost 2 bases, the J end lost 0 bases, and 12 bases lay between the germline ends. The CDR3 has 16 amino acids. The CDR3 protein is CASSLGQTFSTDTQYF. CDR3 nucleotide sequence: TGTGCCAGCAGTTTAGGGCAGACCTTTAGCACAGATACGCAGTATTTT.

The CDR3: CASSSEGAGELFF. The CDR3 DNA is TGCGCCAGCAGCTCCGAGGGGGCCGGGGAGCTGTTTTTT. This chain links TRBV5-1 with TRBJ2-2; a weak D match, TRBD1 (6 bases). The CDR3 contains 13 residues. Germline V gene lookup returns CDR1 SGHRS and CDR2 YFSETQ. Trimming pared 3 bases from V and 6 bases from J, leaving 9 bases between.

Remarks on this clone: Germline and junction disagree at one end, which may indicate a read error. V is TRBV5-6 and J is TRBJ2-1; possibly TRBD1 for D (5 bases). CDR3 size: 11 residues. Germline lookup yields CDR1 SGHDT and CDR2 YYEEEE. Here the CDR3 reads CASSLVQGLIF. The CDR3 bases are TGTGCCAGCAGCTTGGTCCAGGGTTTGATCTTC.

The CDR3 is CASSYSTTGGFSGNTIYF. The CDR3 DNA is TGTGCCAGCAGTTACTCGACGACAGGGGGATTCTCTGGAAACACCATATATTTT. The chain couples TRBV6-2 or TRBV6-3 to TRBJ1-3; 9 bases fit TRBD1. The CDR3 contains 18 residues. V shed 0 bases and J 0 bases; nucleotides not matched to a gene: 6. Germline V gives CDR1 MNHEY, CDR2 SVGEGT.